A single sample gave rise to the 7 T cell receptor beta chains below, sequenced in a study of Graves' ophthalmopathy and Graves' hyperthyroidism. Amplifying from RNA transcripts, the study obtained TCR beta CDR3 regions. Second-round multiplex PCR came after a first-round RT-PCR that employed HTBI primers. TCRdb fed the multiplex PCR reads into MiXCR, producing one record per CDR3 protein. The table has roughly 500,000 distinct CDR3 sequences, approximately 14% seen once; the top ten hold 8% to 10%. The sample consisted of blood. The receptors come from a woman younger than 45 with Graves' ophthalmopathy.

This sequence joins TRBV6-1 and TRBJ1-2; 7 bases agree with TRBD1. The CDR3 contains 16 residues. V was clipped by 5 bases and J by 8 bases; unmatched bases: 17. Germline V CDR1 and CDR2: MNHNS, SASEGT. The CDR3 DNA follows: TGTGCCAGCAGTCTGCAGTTGACAGGGTCGGAGGAGGGCTACACCTTC. Translated, it gives CASSLQLTGSEEGYTF.

This chain links TRBV12-5 with TRBJ1-1; D remains unclear. With 7 bases removed from V and 0 bases from J, the gap between germline ends came to 3 bases. The CDR3 consists of 11 residues. Looked up from germline, CDR1 is LGHNT and CDR2 is FRNRAP. In DNA, the CDR3 is TGTGCTAGTGCCATGAACACTGAAGCTTTCTTT. Protein product: CASAMNTEAFF.

The chain carries TRBV7-8 and TRBJ1-1, with 8 bases matching TRBD1. V was clipped by 1 base and J by 6 bases; unmatched bases: 7. Germline V CDR1 and CDR2: SGHVS, FQNEAQ. The CDR3 contains 15 residues. The CDR3 bases are TGTGCCAGCAGCTTAGTTGCGACAGGGGCATCTGAAGCTTTCTTT. Residues: CASSLVATGASEAFF.

This clonotype showed up many times. The V call is TRBV20-1, the J call TRBJ2-7; a weak D match, TRBD2 (6 bases). The length of the CDR3 is 14 residues. Germline V lookup: CDR1 DFQATT, CDR2 SNEGSKA (reference sequence). Trimming took off 3 bases at V and 4 bases at J, with 16 bases between the two ends. The CDR3 is CSASGVVSGYEQYF. The CDR3 DNA is TGCAGTGCTAGCGGCGTGGTTAGCGGATACGAGCAGTACTTC.

This clonotype occurred many times. In DNA, the CDR3 is TGTGCCAGCGCCACGTTGGTGGACACGCTGAGCAATCAGCCCCAGCATTTT. Residues: CASATLVDTLSNQPQHF. The rearrangement links TRBV6-4 to TRBJ1-5; the D gene is possibly TRBD1 (5 bases). The CDR3 is made up of 17 amino acids. The germline V and J ends were trimmed by 8 bases and 1 base, with 21 bases remaining between them. Germline CDR1 is MRHNA and CDR2 is SNTAGT.

This clonotype was observed many times. The V gene is TRBV11-2, the J gene TRBJ1-6; D might be TRBD1 (5 bases). The germline V and J ends were trimmed by 4 bases and 10 bases, with 17 bases remaining between them. The CDR3 spans 15 residues. CDR1 is SGHAT, CDR2 FQNNGV, per germline. In nucleotides, the CDR3 is TGTGCCAGCAGCTCGGCGGGGGGTAGAGGCTCACCCCTCCACTTT. Protein: CASSSAGGRGSPLHF.

This clonotype was observed at least ten times. V gene TRBV12-5 combines with J gene TRBJ2-7; perhaps TRBD2 as D (7 bases). Trimming pared 8 bases from V and 1 base from J, leaving 12 bases between. This CDR3 spans 13 amino acids. Germline V gene lookup returns CDR1 LGHNT and CDR2 FRNRAP. In DNA form, the CDR3 reads TGTGCTAGTTCGGGGGGCGAGTCCTACGAGCAGTACTTC. Translation: CASSGGESYEQYF.